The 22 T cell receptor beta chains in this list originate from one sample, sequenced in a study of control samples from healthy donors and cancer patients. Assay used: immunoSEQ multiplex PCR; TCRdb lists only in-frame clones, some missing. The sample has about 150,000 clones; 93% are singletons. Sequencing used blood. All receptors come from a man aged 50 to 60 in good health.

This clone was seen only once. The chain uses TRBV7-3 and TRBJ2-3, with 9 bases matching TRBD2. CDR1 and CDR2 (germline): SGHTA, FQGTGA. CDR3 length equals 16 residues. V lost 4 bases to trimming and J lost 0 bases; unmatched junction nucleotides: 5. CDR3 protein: CASSSGTSHSTDTQYF. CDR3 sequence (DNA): TGTGCCAGCAGCTCAGGGACTAGCCATAGCACAGATACGCAGTATTTT.

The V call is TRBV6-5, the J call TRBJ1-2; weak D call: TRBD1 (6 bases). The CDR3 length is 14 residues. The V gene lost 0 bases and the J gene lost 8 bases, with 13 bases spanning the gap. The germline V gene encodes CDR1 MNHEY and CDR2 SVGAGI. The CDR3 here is CASSYSGGAEGYTF. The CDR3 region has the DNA TGTGCCAGCAGTTACTCCGGGGGCGCGGAGGGCTACACCTTC.

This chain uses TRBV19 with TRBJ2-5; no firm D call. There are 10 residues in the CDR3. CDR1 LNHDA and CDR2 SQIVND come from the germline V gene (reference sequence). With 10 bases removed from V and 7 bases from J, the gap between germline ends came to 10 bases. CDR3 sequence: CATVPGTQYF. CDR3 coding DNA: TGTGCCACCGTGCCGGGGACCCAGTACTTC.

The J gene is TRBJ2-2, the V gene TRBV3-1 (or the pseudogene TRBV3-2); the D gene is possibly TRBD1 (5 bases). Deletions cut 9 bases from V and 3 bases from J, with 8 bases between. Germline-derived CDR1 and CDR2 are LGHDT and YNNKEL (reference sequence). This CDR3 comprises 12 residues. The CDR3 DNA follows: TGTGCCAGTACCAGGGACACCGGGGAGCTGTTTTTT. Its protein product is CASTRDTGELFF.

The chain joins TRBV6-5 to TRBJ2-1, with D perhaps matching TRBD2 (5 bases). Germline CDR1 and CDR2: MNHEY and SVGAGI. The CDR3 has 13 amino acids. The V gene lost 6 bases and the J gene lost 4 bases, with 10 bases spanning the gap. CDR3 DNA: TGTGCCAGCAGCCCAGCGGCGTACAATGAGCAGTTCTTC. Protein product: CASSPAAYNEQFF.

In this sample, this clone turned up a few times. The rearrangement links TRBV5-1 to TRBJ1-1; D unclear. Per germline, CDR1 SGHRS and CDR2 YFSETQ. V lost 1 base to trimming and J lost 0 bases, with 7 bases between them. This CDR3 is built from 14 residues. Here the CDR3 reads CASSLTAMNTEAFF. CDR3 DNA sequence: TGCGCCAGCAGCTTGACAGCCATGAACACTGAAGCTTTCTTT. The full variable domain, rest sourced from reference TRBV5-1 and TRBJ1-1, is KAGVTQTPRYLIKTRGQQVTLSCSPISGHRSVSWYQQTPGQGLQFLFEYFSETQRNKGNFPGRFSGRQFSNSRSEMNVSTLELGDSALYLCASSLTAMNTEAFFGQGTRLTVV.

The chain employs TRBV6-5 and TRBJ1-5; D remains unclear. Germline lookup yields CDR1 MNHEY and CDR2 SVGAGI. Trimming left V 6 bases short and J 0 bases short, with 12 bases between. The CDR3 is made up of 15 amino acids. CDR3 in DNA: TGTGCCAGCAGGAAGGAGGCATATAGCAATCAGCCCCAGCATTTT. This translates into CASRKEAYSNQPQHF.

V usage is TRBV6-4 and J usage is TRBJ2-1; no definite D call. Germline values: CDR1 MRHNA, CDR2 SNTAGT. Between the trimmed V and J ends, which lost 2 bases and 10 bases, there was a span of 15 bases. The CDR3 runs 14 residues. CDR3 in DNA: TGTGCCAGCAGTGACACAAATAGGGCAGGAGAGCAGTTCTTC. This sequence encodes CASSDTNRAGEQFF.

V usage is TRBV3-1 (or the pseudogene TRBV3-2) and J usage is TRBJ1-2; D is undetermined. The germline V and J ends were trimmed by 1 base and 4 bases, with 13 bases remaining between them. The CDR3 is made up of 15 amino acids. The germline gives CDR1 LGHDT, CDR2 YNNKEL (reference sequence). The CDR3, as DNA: TGTGCCAGCAGCCAAGGGGGTCCCTTGTCCTATGGCTACACCTTC. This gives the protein CASSQGGPLSYGYTF.

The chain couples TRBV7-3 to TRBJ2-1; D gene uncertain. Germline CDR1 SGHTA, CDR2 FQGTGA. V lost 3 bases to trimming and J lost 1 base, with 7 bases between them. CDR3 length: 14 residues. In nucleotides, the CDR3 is TGTGCCAGCAGCTTCGGACCATCCTACAATGAGCAGTTCTTC. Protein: CASSFGPSYNEQFF.

In nucleotides, the CDR3 is TGTGCCGCAGAACCGGGCAACAAAGTGGGCACTGAAGCTTTCTTT. It encodes CAAEPGNKVGTEAFF. The chain carries TRBV19 and TRBJ1-1; no clear D gene. Trimming shortened V by 11 bases and J by 4 bases, and 23 bases separated the two germline ends. Germline CDR1 and CDR2: LNHDA and SQIVND (reference sequence). The CDR3 extends over 15 amino acids. Looking up the rest from reference TRBV19 and TRBJ1-1 gives the full variable domain: DGGITQSPKYLFRKEGQNVTLSCEQNLNHDAMYWYRQDPGQGLRLIYYSQIVNDFQKGDIAEGYSVSREKKESFPLTVTSAQKNPTAFYLCAAEPGNKVGTEAFFGQGTRLTVV.

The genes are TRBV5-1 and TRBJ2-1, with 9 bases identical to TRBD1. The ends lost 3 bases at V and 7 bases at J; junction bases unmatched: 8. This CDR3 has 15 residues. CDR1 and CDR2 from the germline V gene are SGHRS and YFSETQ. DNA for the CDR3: TGCGCCAGCAGCTATACAGGGGGCGGTGGTAATGAGCAGTTCTTC. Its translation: CASSYTGGGGNEQFF.

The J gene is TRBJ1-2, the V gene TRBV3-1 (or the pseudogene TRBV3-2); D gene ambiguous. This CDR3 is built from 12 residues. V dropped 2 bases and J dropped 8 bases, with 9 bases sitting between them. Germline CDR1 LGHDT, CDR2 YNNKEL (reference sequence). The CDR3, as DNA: TGTGCCAGCAGCCAATCGGGAAACGGCTACACCTTC. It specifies CASSQSGNGYTF.

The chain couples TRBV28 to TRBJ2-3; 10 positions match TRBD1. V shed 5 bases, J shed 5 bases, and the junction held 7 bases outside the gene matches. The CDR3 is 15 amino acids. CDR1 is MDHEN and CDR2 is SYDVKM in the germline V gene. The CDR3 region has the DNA TGTGCCAGCAGTAAGCCGGGACAGGGGAAAGATACGCAGTATTTT. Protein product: CASSKPGQGKDTQYF.

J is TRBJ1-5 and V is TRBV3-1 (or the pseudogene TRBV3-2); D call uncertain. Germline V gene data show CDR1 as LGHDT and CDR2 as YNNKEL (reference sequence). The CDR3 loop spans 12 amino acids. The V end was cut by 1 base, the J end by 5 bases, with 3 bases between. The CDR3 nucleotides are TGTGCCAGCAGCCAAGGACATCAGCCCCAGCATTTT. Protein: CASSQGHQPQHF.

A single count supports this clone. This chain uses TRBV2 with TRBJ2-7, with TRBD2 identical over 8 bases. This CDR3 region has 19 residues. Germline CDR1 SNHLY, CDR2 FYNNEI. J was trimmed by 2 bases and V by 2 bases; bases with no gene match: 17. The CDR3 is CASSEQLRLAGRSTYEQYF. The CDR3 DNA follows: TGTGCCAGCAGTGAACAGTTGCGGCTAGCGGGTCGGTCGACCTACGAGCAGTACTTC.

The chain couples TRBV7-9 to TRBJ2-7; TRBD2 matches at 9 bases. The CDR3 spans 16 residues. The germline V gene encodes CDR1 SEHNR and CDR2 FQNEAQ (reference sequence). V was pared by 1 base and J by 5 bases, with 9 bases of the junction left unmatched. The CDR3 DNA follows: TGTGCCAGCAGCTTAGGGAGCGGGACTAGCCAGAACGAGCAGTACTTC. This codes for CASSLGSGTSQNEQYF.

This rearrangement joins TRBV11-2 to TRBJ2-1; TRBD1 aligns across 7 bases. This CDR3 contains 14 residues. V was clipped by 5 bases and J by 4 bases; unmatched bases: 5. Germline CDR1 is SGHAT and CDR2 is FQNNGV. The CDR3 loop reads CASSVGTEYNEQFF. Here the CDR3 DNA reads TGTGCCAGCAGCGTTGGGACAGAGTACAATGAGCAGTTCTTC.

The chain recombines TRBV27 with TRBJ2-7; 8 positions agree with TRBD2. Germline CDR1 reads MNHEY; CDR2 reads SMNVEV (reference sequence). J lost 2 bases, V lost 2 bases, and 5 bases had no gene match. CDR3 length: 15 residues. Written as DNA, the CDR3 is TGTGCCAGCAGTTTAATAGCGGGACTCCCCTACGAGCAGTACTTC. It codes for CASSLIAGLPYEQYF.

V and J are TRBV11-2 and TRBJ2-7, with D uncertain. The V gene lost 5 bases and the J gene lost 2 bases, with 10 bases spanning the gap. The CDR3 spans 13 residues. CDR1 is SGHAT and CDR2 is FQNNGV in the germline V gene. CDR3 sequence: CASSKPGAYEQYF. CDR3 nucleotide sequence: TGTGCCAGCAGCAAACCAGGCGCCTACGAGCAGTACTTC.

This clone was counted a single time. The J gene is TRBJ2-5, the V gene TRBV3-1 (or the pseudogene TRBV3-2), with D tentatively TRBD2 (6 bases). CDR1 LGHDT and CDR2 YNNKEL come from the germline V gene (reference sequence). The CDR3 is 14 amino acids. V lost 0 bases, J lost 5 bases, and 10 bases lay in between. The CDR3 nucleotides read TGTGCCAGCAGCCAAGAGGAGGGGCTGGAGACCCAGTACTTC. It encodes CASSQEEGLETQYF.

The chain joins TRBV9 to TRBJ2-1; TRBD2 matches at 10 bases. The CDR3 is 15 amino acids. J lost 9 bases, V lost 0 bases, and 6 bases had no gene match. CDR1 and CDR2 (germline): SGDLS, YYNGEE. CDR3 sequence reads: CASSVGLAGYGEQFF. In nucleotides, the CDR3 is TGTGCCAGCAGCGTAGGACTAGCGGGCTACGGTGAGCAGTTCTTC.